The clone carrying this TCR beta chain has ten or more counts. Its antigen remains unknown. This sample is drawn from a study of glioma-infiltrating T cells. Study-wide points: Gliomas, especially low-grade, showed above-expected tissue-blood divergence; non-neoplastic patients showed below. Only very few CDR3 sequences appeared in both tissue and blood.

The CDR3 length is 14 residues. The germline V gene has CDR1 MNHEY and CDR2 SVGEGT. The V gene lost 4 bases and the J gene lost 6 bases, with 13 bases spanning the gap. TCR alpha and beta CDR3 regions were amplified from RNA using iRepertoire nested multiplex PCR. One entry per CDR3 protein results from TCRdb running MiXCR on the multiplex PCR reads. In the table there are approximately 190,000 distinct CDR3 sequences, roughly 32% of which are singletons. The chain has TRBV6-2 or TRBV6-3 and TRBJ2-1; tentatively, D is TRBD1 (6 bases). The source material was glioma tissue, nonneoplastic brain tissue, or PBMCs (not recorded which). This TCR came from a human donor with low-grade glioma or glioblastoma, undergoing nonglioma brain surgery, or in good health (not recorded which). DNA for the CDR3: TGTGCCAGCAGTTTAACAGGGTTCGGCAATGAGCAGTTCTTC. It is translated as CASSLTGFGNEQFF.